This T cell receptor beta chain appears in the sequencing data of a study of regulatory T cells in long-lasting Graves disease (dated by TCRdb to the early 2020s). A note on the overall study: To count as having persistent Graves' disease, a patient had to have received antithyroid drug treatment for over 5 years with TSH receptor autoantibodies remaining persistently positive. Antithyroid drugs had been taken for 8.5 to 13 years on average by persistent Graves' disease patients in the clinical cohort. A total of roughly 35 samples underwent TCR sequencing, from roughly 13 patients with persistent Graves' disease and about 20 patients with newly diagnosed Graves' disease. Peripheral blood TCR sequencing and RNA sequencing compared persistent Graves' disease patients with newly diagnosed Graves' disease patients. The study was conducted in China and was registered as a clinical trial.

Read against the paper, the sample's time point label means: persistent/refractory GD, antithyroid drugs over 5 years with positive TRAb. For both TCR sequencing and RNA sequencing, RNA was extracted from PBMCs using TRIzol. The diagnosis of Graves' disease followed American Thyroid Association guidelines. The patients came from an endocrinology department in Xi'an, China. Each patient gave about 10 milliliters of peripheral blood, collected in an EDTA anticoagulant tube. PBMCs were isolated by Ficoll Paque Plus density gradient separation without further T cell sorting. RNA quality was checked with an Agilent 2100 Bioanalyzer and agarose gel, and concentration with a NanoDrop 2000. Results and caveats for the whole study, not just this receptor: Because the primary lesion, thyroid tissue, could not be accessed, the study looked at peripheral blood alone. Persistent Graves' disease patients showed lower TCR Shannon entropy and fewer highly expanded clones than newly diagnosed patients, suggesting clonal expansion. Sequencing and analysis were restricted to the TCR beta chain. A larger number of public clonotypes was shared among persistent patients (approximately 2,500) than among newly diagnosed patients (about 990). Persistent disease showed preferential use of TRBV28, TRBJ1-2 and TRBJ2-5, whereas newly diagnosed disease favored TRBV20-1 and TRBJ2-1. As a limitation, the authors acknowledged that the small sample size may reduce accuracy.

This clonotype was observed a handful of times. What antigen it recognizes has not been identified. The sample holds no much larger clone one base away, and base qualities are not on file. Sequences SNHLY (CDR1) and FYNNEI (CDR2) are obtained from the germline V gene. At the junction V is shortened by 5 bases and J by 6 bases; bases outside the gene matches: 8. The CDR3 starts with the cysteine, ends with the phenylalanine, and has 15 residues. Here the CDR3 DNA is all that survives: 45 bases in frame from base 1. The library relied on multiplex PCR. Sequencing relied on an Illumina HiSeq 4000. CDR3 regions were amplified by Arm-PCR with iRepertoire HTBI primers to construct TCR beta libraries. Before sequencing, the PCR products underwent gel purification. In the original analysis: Gene usage analysis of CDR3 amino acid clonotypes relied on the 60 to 65 TRBV and around 14 TRBJ segments identified across samples. COPE and FqMerger were used to merge filtered high-quality paired reads into contigs. BLAST was used to align contigs to the IMGT TRBV, TRBD and TRBJ reference genes, and CDR3 was defined following IMGT. Any clonotype with a frequency above 0.1% was classified as a highly expanded clone. Repertoire diversity was measured by Shannon entropy, and V-J evenness by the Gini coefficient. Public clonotypes were defined as clonotypes shared by more than one individual. TCRdb redid the processing of the public reads, applying fastp at Q25 and MiXCR, and retained in-frame beta chains. All rows with the same CDR3 protein become a single entry with the most common DNA and genes. The V and J calls were determined by TCRdb, not by the authors. The sample records roughly 500,000 distinct CDR3 sequences, around 21% of which are singletons. 6.5% to 10% of the sample is held by the ten biggest clonotypes.

Material: peripheral blood mononuclear cells (PBMCs), obtained when the disease was refractory, from a patient treated with antithyroid drugs. The sequence was obtained from a female donor with Graves disease. The rearranged segments are TRBV2 and TRBJ1-5, and TRBD1 matches 9 of the central bases. Read as DNA, the sequence is TGTGCCAGCAGTTCCCGGGACAGGGTCGTTCAGCCCCAGCATTTT. Its translation reads: CASSSRDRVVQPQHF.